This TCR beta chain was observed in a study of T cells in Graves' hyperthyroidism and ophthalmopathy. Overall study: Pretreatment peripheral blood was obtained at initial diagnosis. Whole-study findings and limits: Clonotypes that were expanded in thyroid above 0.001 mostly appeared in blood too.

The CDR3 regions of TCR beta were amplified from RNA transcripts. First-round RT-PCR of the TCR CDR3 relied on the HTBI primer set. In TCRdb, the multiplex PCR reads were re-called with MiXCR into one record per CDR3 protein. This table has approximately 410,000 distinct CDR3 sequences, approximately 14% appearing once. The J segment lost 9 bases and the V segment lost 2 bases, leaving 9 bases of the junction unmatched. From germline, CDR1 is MNHEY and CDR2 SVGAGI. The CDR3 has 17 amino acids. This clonotype appeared a few times. As yet, its antigen is unknown. In the ophthalmopathy cohort, Clinical Activity Score was at least 3, NOSPECS grade at least 4, and duration under 3 months. Investigators excluded patients with uncontrolled infection, other autoimmune disease, pregnancy or lactation.

This clonotype originated in a young man with Graves' ophthalmopathy. The sample consisted of blood. The V call is TRBV6-5, the J call TRBJ2-1; the match to TRBD2 covers 14 bases. The CDR3 spells CASSYGIPGLAGAEQFF. The CDR3 DNA follows: TGTGCCAGCAGTTACGGAATCCCGGGACTAGCGGGAGCTGAGCAGTTCTTC.